This is a list of T cell receptor beta chains from one sample in a study of CD8+ T cells in alopecia areata. TCRdb's table, derived via immunoSEQ multiplex PCR, lists solely in-frame clones and lacks some. The data show roughly 210,000 clones, approximately 40% seen once. The sequencing used CD4+ T cells sorted from blood, collected at approximately week 36, from a patient treated with tofacitinib. The receptors come from a human donor with alopecia areata. The CDR3 runs from the conserved cysteine through the conserved F or W. The order of the fields is V gene, clone size, J gene, D gene, CDR3 DNA, CDR3 protein. The D gene is left open where the match is weak. Some rows have no size entry. The others give once, few or many, or a class for an expanded clone.

V gene: TRBV30; clone size: NA; J gene: TRBJ1-1; D gene: NA; CDR3 DNA: TGTGCCTGGAGTTCTGGAAGGGCTACGAACACTGAAGCTTTCTTT; CDR3 protein: CAWSSGRATNTEAFF
V gene: TRBV9; clone size: few; J gene: TRBJ2-3; D gene: TRBD2; CDR3 DNA: TGTGCCAGCAGCGTAGCGGGAGGGCCCCCAGATACGCAGTATTTT; CDR3 protein: CASSVAGGPPDTQYF
V gene: TRBV29-1; clone size: few; J gene: TRBJ2-7; D gene: NA; CDR3 DNA: TGCAGCGTTGGACGGCCGGGCGACGAGCAGTACTTC; CDR3 protein: CSVGRPGDEQYF
V gene: TRBV29-1; clone size: few; J gene: TRBJ2-1; D gene: NA; CDR3 DNA: TGCAGCGCCCAACTAGCCCGACTGTGGGAGCAGTTCTTC; CDR3 protein: CSAQLARLWEQFF
V gene: TRBV15; clone size: NA; J gene: TRBJ2-7; D gene: NA; CDR3 DNA: TGTGCCACCAGTCGGTGGGGGCAAGGAGAGCAGTACTTC; CDR3 protein: CATSRWGQGEQYF
V gene: TRBV7-8; clone size: NA; J gene: TRBJ2-5; D gene: NA; CDR3 DNA: TGTGCCAGCAGCTTAGGGTTGGAGACCCAGTACTTC; CDR3 protein: CASSLGLETQYF
V gene: TRBV6-1; clone size: NA; J gene: TRBJ2-3; D gene: NA; CDR3 DNA: TGTGCCAGCAGTGAAGCGCGGACAGCCCCGGGGCGGACCCTCTTGGATACGCAGTATTTT; CDR3 protein: CASSEARTAPGRTLLDTQYF
V gene: TRBV6-5; clone size: few; J gene: TRBJ2-7; D gene: NA; CDR3 DNA: TGTGCCAGCAGTTACATCCCAGGCAGCGCCTACGAGCAGTACTTC; CDR3 protein: CASSYIPGSAYEQYF
V gene: TRBV11-1; clone size: few; J gene: TRBJ2-7; D gene: NA; CDR3 DNA: TGTGCCAGCAGCAGTAGCAGGTCCCCCTACGAGCAGTACTTC; CDR3 protein: CASSSSRSPYEQYF
V gene: TRBV6-6; clone size: few; J gene: TRBJ2-1; D gene: NA; CDR3 DNA: TGTGCCAGCAGTTACTCTGGGGATGAGCAGTTCTTC; CDR3 protein: CASSYSGDEQFF
V gene: TRBV7-2; clone size: NA; J gene: TRBJ2-5; D gene: TRBD2; CDR3 DNA: TGTGCCAGCAGCCGCCGCTCGGCGGGAGACCCCCAAGAGACCCAGTACTTC; CDR3 protein: CASSRRSAGDPQETQYF
V gene: TRBV15; clone size: NA; J gene: TRBJ2-7; D gene: NA; CDR3 DNA: TGTGCCACCAGCAGGGCGATGAACGAGCAGTACTTC; CDR3 protein: CATSRAMNEQYF
V gene: TRBV6-1; clone size: NA; J gene: TRBJ1-1; D gene: NA; CDR3 DNA: TGTGCCAGCAGTGTGTCCGGGGGAGCCGCTGAAGCTTTCTTT; CDR3 protein: CASSVSGGAAEAFF
V gene: TRBV4-1; clone size: once; J gene: TRBJ2-7; D gene: NA; CDR3 DNA: TGCGCCAGCAGCCAAGGACTTAGCTCCTACGAGCAGTACTTC; CDR3 protein: CASSQGLSSYEQYF
V gene: TRBV18; clone size: NA; J gene: TRBJ1-4; D gene: NA; CDR3 DNA: TGTGCCAGCTCACCACGTACAGTGTCCTATGCAACTAATGAAAAACTGTTTTTT; CDR3 protein: CASSPRTVSYATNEKLFF
V gene: TRBV28; clone size: few; J gene: TRBJ2-5; D gene: NA; CDR3 DNA: TGTGCCAGCAGTTTAATTGGAGAGACCCAGTACTTC; CDR3 protein: CASSLIGETQYF
V gene: TRBV6-5; clone size: NA; J gene: TRBJ2-5; D gene: NA; CDR3 DNA: TGTGCCAGCAGTTACGGTCTCGGGGCGTACCAAGAGACCCAGTACTTC; CDR3 protein: CASSYGLGAYQETQYF
V gene: TRBV2; clone size: NA; J gene: TRBJ2-1; D gene: NA; CDR3 DNA: TGTGCCAGCAGTGCTTCCCTTTTCTACAATGAGCAGTTCTTC; CDR3 protein: CASSASLFYNEQFF
V gene: TRBV25-1; clone size: few; J gene: TRBJ2-3; D gene: NA; CDR3 DNA: TGTGCCAGCAGTGGGGGCCGGGGGCGCGGCACAGATACGCAGTATTTT; CDR3 protein: CASSGGRGRGTDTQYF
V gene: TRBV28; clone size: NA; J gene: TRBJ1-2; D gene: TRBD1; CDR3 DNA: TGTGCCAGCAGCCGACGACAGGGACGAGGCTACACCTTC; CDR3 protein: CASSRRQGRGYTF
V gene: TRBV19; clone size: NA; J gene: TRBJ2-6; D gene: TRBD1; CDR3 DNA: TGTGCCAGTAGGCAGACCGGGACAGGGGGATCTGGGGCCAACGTCCTGACTTTC; CDR3 protein: CASRQTGTGGSGANVLTF
V gene: TRBV27; clone size: NA; J gene: TRBJ1-5; D gene: NA; CDR3 DNA: TGTGCCAGCAGTTTAAGCCGTAACCTGAATCAGCCCCAGCATTTT; CDR3 protein: CASSLSRNLNQPQHF
V gene: TRBV7-2; clone size: NA; J gene: TRBJ2-5; D gene: NA; CDR3 DNA: TGTGCCAGCAGCTTTTCCCCCCAAGAGACCCAGTACTTC; CDR3 protein: CASSFSPQETQYF
V gene: TRBV15; clone size: NA; J gene: TRBJ2-3; D gene: NA; CDR3 DNA: TGTGCCACCAGCAGCCGTGAGAGGCCAGATACGCAGTATTTT; CDR3 protein: CATSSRERPDTQYF
V gene: TRBV6-5; clone size: NA; J gene: TRBJ2-4; D gene: NA; CDR3 DNA: TGTGCCAGCAGTTCAACAGAGCTAGCCAAAAACATTCAGTACTTC; CDR3 protein: CASSSTELAKNIQYF
V gene: TRBV11-2; clone size: few; J gene: TRBJ1-1; D gene: NA; CDR3 DNA: TGTGCCAGCTCCAAGACCGGCACTGAAGCTTTCTTT; CDR3 protein: CASSKTGTEAFF
V gene: TRBV30; clone size: NA; J gene: TRBJ2-4; D gene: NA; CDR3 DNA: TGTGCCTGGAGTGCCGGGGGACTAGCCAAAAACATTCAGTACTTC; CDR3 protein: CAWSAGGLAKNIQYF
V gene: TRBV7-2; clone size: few; J gene: TRBJ2-4; D gene: NA; CDR3 DNA: TGTGCCAGCAGCCCCTCCGGGACTTGGGCCAAAAACATTCAGTACTTC; CDR3 protein: CASSPSGTWAKNIQYF
V gene: TRBV6-6; clone size: NA; J gene: TRBJ2-7; D gene: NA; CDR3 DNA: TGTGCCAGCAGTTACTCGAACAGATACGAGCAGTACTTC; CDR3 protein: CASSYSNRYEQYF
V gene: TRBV6-5; clone size: few; J gene: TRBJ2-7; D gene: NA; CDR3 DNA: TGTGCCAGCAGTTACTCGACGGGGAGGTGGTCCTACGAGCAGTACTTC; CDR3 protein: CASSYSTGRWSYEQYF
V gene: TRBV11-2; clone size: many; J gene: TRBJ2-2; D gene: NA; CDR3 DNA: TGTGCCAGCAGCCGTGGTTCGGTGAACACCGGGGAGCTGTTTTTT; CDR3 protein: CASSRGSVNTGELFF
V gene: TRBV5-1; clone size: once; J gene: TRBJ1-2; D gene: NA; CDR3 DNA: TGCGCCAGCAGCTTGAGGCTGGGAGGGGAAAACTATGGCTACACCTTC; CDR3 protein: CASSLRLGGENYGYTF
V gene: TRBV7-3; clone size: few; J gene: TRBJ2-3; D gene: NA; CDR3 DNA: TGTGCCAGCAGTATAGGCCCTAGTGAGGATACGCAGTATTTT; CDR3 protein: CASSIGPSEDTQYF
V gene: TRBV7-6; clone size: NA; J gene: TRBJ1-2; D gene: NA; CDR3 DNA: TGTGCCAGCAGCTTATCCGTTGCAGGGGAAGGCTACACCTTC; CDR3 protein: CASSLSVAGEGYTF
V gene: TRBV30; clone size: NA; J gene: TRBJ2-2; D gene: TRBD1; CDR3 DNA: TGTGCCTACAGGGGGGACGCCGGGGAGCTGTTTTTT; CDR3 protein: CAYRGDAGELFF
V gene: TRBV6-6; clone size: NA; J gene: TRBJ2-7; D gene: NA; CDR3 DNA: TGTGCCAGCGGAATGGCGGAGACCTACGAGCAGTACTTC; CDR3 protein: CASGMAETYEQYF
V gene: TRBV29-1; clone size: few; J gene: TRBJ2-1; D gene: TRBD2; CDR3 DNA: TGCAGCGGCCGCGCGGGAGGTACTTTCTTC; CDR3 protein: CSGRAGGTFF
V gene: TRBV4-1; clone size: NA; J gene: TRBJ2-7; D gene: NA; CDR3 DNA: TGCGCCAGCAGCCAAGATCAGGGACGCACTAAGTACTTC; CDR3 protein: CASSQDQGRTKYF
V gene: TRBV11-3; clone size: NA; J gene: TRBJ2-7; D gene: NA; CDR3 DNA: TGTGCCAGCAGCCCTTGGAGGACCTACGAGCAGTACTTC; CDR3 protein: CASSPWRTYEQYF
V gene: TRBV9; clone size: NA; J gene: TRBJ1-1; D gene: NA; CDR3 DNA: TGTGCCAGCAGCCCCGATGTCGGTAACACTGAAGCTTTCTTT; CDR3 protein: CASSPDVGNTEAFF